Following are 11 T cell receptor beta chains from one sample sequenced in a study of Graves' ophthalmopathy and Graves' hyperthyroidism. Amplified TCR beta CDR3 regions were obtained using RNA transcripts as template. RT-PCR in the first round used HTBI primers; a second-round multiplex PCR followed. TCRdb independently ran MiXCR on the multiplex PCR reads; one entry per CDR3 protein. The table includes about 480,000 distinct CDR3 sequences, 13% to 15% detected once. The sequencing input was blood. Receptors originate from a woman in her 30s with Graves' ophthalmopathy.

Many counts were recorded for this clonotype. The chain is built from TRBV12-3 or TRBV12-4 and TRBJ1-3; D not certain. The CDR3 loop spans 12 amino acids. Trimming removed 6 bases from V and 3 bases from J, with 6 bases in between. The CDR3 bases are TGTGCCAGCAGCCCCGGTGGAAACACCATATATTTT. Protein: CASSPGGNTIYF.

There are many counts of this clonotype. The rearrangement joins TRBV4-2 to TRBJ2-7; D is perhaps TRBD1 or TRBD2 (5 bases each). Germline CDR1 is LGHNA and CDR2 is YNFKEQ. The V and J ends lost 0 bases and 1 base respectively, with 10 bases between them. This CDR3 contains 15 residues. CDR3 nucleotide sequence: TGTGCCAGCAGCCAAGAACGAGGGACGTCCTACGAGCAGTACTTC. Its protein product is CASSQERGTSYEQYF.

The genes are TRBV6-5 and TRBJ2-7; 7 nucleotides align to TRBD1. CDR1 and CDR2 (germline): MNHEY, SVGAGI. V lost 2 bases to trimming and J lost 3 bases; unmatched junction nucleotides: 7. There are 15 residues in the CDR3. CDR3 bases: TGTGCCAGCAGTTACCCGGGACAGCAATACTACGAGCAGTACTTC. Its translation is CASSYPGQQYYEQYF.

The rearrangement joins TRBV30 to TRBJ2-5; 12 nucleotides agree with TRBD1. This CDR3 contains 15 residues. Trimming took 3 bases from V and 5 from J; bases not matched to a gene: 7. The germline V gene has CDR1 GTSNPN and CDR2 SVGIG (reference sequence). The CDR3: CAWRKGGTGGETQYF. Written as DNA, the CDR3 is TGTGCCTGGAGGAAGGGGGGGACAGGGGGCGAGACCCAGTACTTC.

This clonotype was observed at least ten times. The V call is TRBV6-1, the J call TRBJ1-5, with a tentative D call TRBD1 (5 bases). V lost 8 bases and J lost 1, with 9 bases in between. Germline CDR1 reads MNHNS; CDR2 reads SASEGT. This CDR3 contains 13 residues. CDR3 sequence (DNA): TGTGCCAGCCGACAGTTGAGCAATCAGCCCCAGCATTTT. It specifies CASRQLSNQPQHF.

The chain joins TRBV12-3 or TRBV12-4 to TRBJ1-1; D is unresolved. The germline V and J ends were trimmed by 1 base and 4 bases, with 7 bases remaining between them. This CDR3 is built from 13 residues. The CDR3 DNA is TGTGCCAGCAGTTTAGTAACCCGCACTGAAGCTTTCTTT. Protein sequence: CASSLVTRTEAFF.

The V gene is TRBV5-1, the J gene TRBJ2-7; D remains ambiguous. Germline CDR1 is SGHRS and CDR2 is YFSETQ. The CDR3 runs to 15 residues. V was cut by 0 bases and J by 3 bases, with 13 bases left in between. The chain's CDR3 is CASSLDFDTFYEQYF. For the CDR3, the DNA is TGCGCCAGCAGCTTGGATTTTGACACTTTCTACGAGCAGTACTTC.

This clonotype was picked up many times. The DNA of the CDR3 is TGCAGCGGGGCCCAAGAGACCCAGTACTTC. This codes for CSGAQETQYF. J is TRBJ2-5 and V is TRBV20-1; D possibly uses TRBD1 or TRBD2 (5 bases each). The CDR3 contains 10 residues. Germline CDR1 is DFQATT and CDR2 is SNEGSKA (reference sequence).

The chain couples TRBV6-1 to TRBJ2-5; possibly TRBD2 for D (6 bases). The CDR3 is 14 residues long. The V gene's germline CDR1 is MNHNS and CDR2 SASEGT. V was pared by 6 bases and J by 6 bases, with 17 bases between. The DNA for the CDR3 is TGTGCCAGCAGGGTGGTCGGGGGAGGTCAGACCCAGTACTTC. This gives the protein CASRVVGGGQTQYF.

At least ten counts were recorded for this clonotype. The chain has TRBV6-1 and TRBJ1-1, with D maybe TRBD1 (6 bases). Germline-derived CDR1 and CDR2 are MNHNS and SASEGT. This CDR3 spans 14 amino acids. V gave up 7 bases and J gave up 2 bases, with 14 bases separating them. The CDR3 spells CASNTGYSNTEAFF. The CDR3 coding sequence is TGTGCCAGCAACACAGGGTACTCTAACACTGAAGCTTTCTTT.

The table lists this clonotype with many counts. The chain carries TRBV28 and TRBJ2-7, with a possible D match to TRBD2 (5 bases). This CDR3 comprises 14 residues. Per the germline V gene, CDR1 is MDHEN and CDR2 is SYDVKM. Trimming removed 6 bases from V and 8 bases from J, with 20 bases in between. The CDR3 sequence: CASRTDGDRGKQYF. CDR3 sequence (DNA): TGTGCCAGCAGAACCGACGGGGATCGGGGAAAGCAGTACTTC.